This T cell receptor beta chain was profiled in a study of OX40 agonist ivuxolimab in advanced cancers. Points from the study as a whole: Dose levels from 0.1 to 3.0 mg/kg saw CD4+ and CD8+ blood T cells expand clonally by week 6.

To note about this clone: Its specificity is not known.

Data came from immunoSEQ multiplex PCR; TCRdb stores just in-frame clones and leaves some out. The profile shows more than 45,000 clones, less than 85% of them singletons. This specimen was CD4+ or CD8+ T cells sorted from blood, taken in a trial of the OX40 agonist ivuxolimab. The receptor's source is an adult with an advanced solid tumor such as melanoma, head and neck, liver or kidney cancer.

In DNA, the CDR3 is TGCAGCGTTGGGACAGGGGGACAAGAGACCCAGTACTTC. This codes for CSVGTGGQETQYF. This chain uses TRBV29-1 with TRBJ2-5, with TRBD1 matching 10 bases. Germline CDR1 and CDR2: SQVTM and ANQGSEA. V lost 4 bases, J lost 2 bases, and 1 base stayed unmatched. The CDR3 totals 13 residues.